Below, 21 T cell receptor beta chains from the same sample are listed, as sequenced in a study of CD8 T cell repertoires and HIV-1 epitope variants. Using immunoSEQ multiplex PCR, the repertoire was profiled, and TCRdb retains in-frame clones only, with some absent. The table lists 6,000 to 8,000 clones, about 64% of them singletons. No cognate antigen is known for these TCRs. Source material: cultured CD8+ T cells derived from PBMCs. All receptors derive from a male donor with HIV.

V usage is TRBV12-5 and J usage is TRBJ1-1, with unresolved D. The CDR3 length is 11 residues. Germline values: CDR1 LGHNT, CDR2 FRNRAP. Trimming shortened V by 3 bases and J by 6 bases, and 5 bases separated the two germline ends. DNA of the CDR3: TGTGCTAGTGGTTTTGGGTCTGAAGCTTTCTTT. It specifies CASGFGSEAFF.

In this sample, this clone turned up a few times. The J gene is TRBJ2-1, the V gene TRBV28; 7 nucleotides align to TRBD2. CDR1 MDHEN and CDR2 SYDVKM come from the germline V gene. Trimming cost V 6 bases and J 15 bases; bases outside gene matches: 11. The CDR3 runs 12 residues. CDR3: CASSRGSGDGFF. The CDR3 DNA sequence: TGTGCCAGCAGCCGGGGGAGCGGGGATGGGTTCTTC.

The gene calls are TRBV2 and TRBJ2-7, with 14 bases fitting TRBD2. The ends lost 5 bases at V and 6 bases at J; junction bases unmatched: 12. From germline, CDR1 is SNHLY and CDR2 FYNNEI. The length of the CDR3 is 17 residues. This CDR3 reads CASSTGLAGVGASEQYF. CDR3 DNA sequence: TGTGCCAGCAGTACGGGACTAGCGGGAGTGGGCGCCTCCGAGCAGTACTTC.

This chain joins TRBV4-1 and TRBJ2-7, with 7 positions matching TRBD1. The CDR3 length is 15 residues. V trimming: 0 bases; J trimming: 0 bases; junction bases outside the gene matches: 2. The germline V gene has CDR1 MGHRA and CDR2 YSYEKL. The CDR3 protein is CASSQEPGGSYEQYF. The CDR3 coding sequence is TGCGCCAGCAGCCAAGAACCAGGGGGCTCCTACGAGCAGTACTTC.

This sequence joins TRBV30 and TRBJ2-2; D unclear. The CDR3 consists of 13 residues. CDR1 and CDR2 (germline): GTSNPN, SVGIG (reference sequence). With 1 base removed from V and 4 bases from J, the gap between germline ends came to 7 bases. Written as DNA, the CDR3 is TGTGCCTGGAGTGGCACGGGCACCGGGGAGCTGTTTTTT. Its translation: CAWSGTGTGELFF.

This clone occurred once. The chain carries TRBV4-1 and TRBJ2-7; the match to TRBD2 covers 10 bases. This CDR3 has 14 residues. V dropped 8 bases and J dropped 0; count of bases not matched to a gene: 4. Germline CDR1 MGHRA, CDR2 YSYEKL. CDR3 region: CASSRTSGSYEQYF. The CDR3 bases are TGCGCCAGCTCGAGGACTAGCGGCTCCTACGAGCAGTACTTC.

J is TRBJ2-7 and V is TRBV7-1; TRBD1 matches 7 bases. TRBV7-1 is treated as an ORF (open reading frame) with a function not yet certain. The CDR3 is made up of 14 amino acids. The ends lost 4 bases at V and 7 bases at J; junction bases unmatched: 10. This CDR3 is CASSLGQYLREQYF. In DNA form, the CDR3 reads TGTGCCAGCAGCTTGGGACAGTACCTTCGTGAGCAGTACTTC.

Only a few counts were recorded for this clone. The chain is built from TRBV19 and TRBJ2-7; 9 bases fit TRBD1. The CDR3 extends over 14 amino acids. Trimming at V came to 4 bases and at J to 6 bases, leaving 7 bases not matched to a gene. From germline, CDR1 is LNHDA and CDR2 SQIVND (reference sequence). DNA of the CDR3: TGTGCCAGTAGTAGAGGGACAGGGCCTGGCGAGCAGTACTTC. It specifies CASSRGTGPGEQYF.

The V call is TRBV7-9, the J call TRBJ2-7, with TRBD2 matching over 9 bases. This CDR3 is 15 amino acids long. With 3 bases clipped from V and 1 base from J, the junction kept 4 bases outside the gene matches. CDR1 and CDR2 (germline): SEHNR, FQNEAQ (reference sequence). The CDR3 DNA follows: TGTGCCAGCAGCTTCCCGACTAGCGGATCCTACGAGCAGTACTTC. It specifies CASSFPTSGSYEQYF.

The chain is built from TRBV27 and TRBJ2-1, with D unresolved. The V and J ends lost 5 bases and 6 bases respectively, with 14 bases between them. The CDR3 is 14 residues long. CDR1 is MNHEY, CDR2 SMNVEV, per germline (reference sequence). The CDR3 region has the DNA TGTGCCAGCAGTCCCCCCGACATCCCCAATGAGCAGTTCTTC. Amino acids: CASSPPDIPNEQFF.

The chain recombines TRBV5-1 with TRBJ1-1, with D uncertain. This CDR3 contains 14 residues. Germline V gene data show CDR1 as SGHRS and CDR2 as YFSETQ. Trimming shortened V by 5 bases and J by 0 bases, and 11 bases separated the two germline ends. The CDR3 protein is CASRSDGMNTEAFF. DNA for the CDR3: TGCGCCAGCAGGTCGGACGGGATGAACACTGAAGCTTTCTTT.

This chain connects TRBV19 to TRBJ2-7, with D possibly being TRBD2 (6 bases). This CDR3 region has 15 residues. Trimming cost V 3 bases and J 3 bases, with 15 bases left between them. Germline V gene sequence: CDR1 LNHDA, CDR2 SQIVND (reference sequence). CDR3 coding DNA: TGTGCCAGTAGTATTGGAGGGAAGGCTCTCTACGAGCAGTACTTC. This sequence encodes CASSIGGKALYEQYF.

The J gene is TRBJ2-3, the V gene TRBV28, with TRBD1 as a possible D gene (6 bases). The germline V and J ends were trimmed by 3 bases and 2 bases, with 12 bases remaining between them. Germline CDR1 is MDHEN and CDR2 is SYDVKM. The CDR3 is made up of 15 amino acids. The CDR3 coding sequence is TGTGCCAGCAGTTTGCCGGGACAAAACACAGATACGCAGTATTTT. This codes for CASSLPGQNTDTQYF.

This clone was recorded once. The chain couples TRBV4-3 to TRBJ1-3; unclear D gene. The V end lost 0 bases, the J end lost 0 bases, and 12 bases lay between the germline ends. Germline lookup yields CDR1 LGHNA and CDR2 YSLEER. The CDR3 spans 17 residues. The CDR3 region has the DNA TGCGCCAGCAGCCAAGATACCTCGGGATACTCTGGAAACACCATATATTTT. It is translated as CASSQDTSGYSGNTIYF.

This chain joins TRBV7-8 and TRBJ2-5; 9 nucleotides line up with TRBD1. V gave up 4 bases and J gave up 4 bases; unmatched junction bases: 7. CDR3 length: 15 amino acids. Germline loops: CDR1 SGHVS, CDR2 FQNEAQ. The CDR3 protein is CASSSRDRVLETQYF. The CDR3 DNA sequence: TGTGCCAGCAGCTCCCGGGACAGGGTATTAGAGACCCAGTACTTC.

The chain is built from TRBV7-2 and TRBJ1-5; D gene unclear. CDR1 and CDR2 from the germline V gene are SGHTA and FQGNSA. Trimming shortened V by 5 bases and J by 3 bases, and 11 bases separated the two germline ends. This CDR3 is 14 amino acids long. CDR3 bases: TGTGCCAGCAGCCGGGAATTGACCAATCAGCCCCAGCATTTT. It specifies CASSRELTNQPQHF.

CDR3 nucleotides: TGTGCCAGTAGTATCGTTGTAAGCTCCTACGAGCAGTACTTC. Encoded protein: CASSIVVSSYEQYF. V and J are TRBV19 and TRBJ2-7; D not certain. This CDR3 comprises 14 residues. From germline, CDR1 is LNHDA and CDR2 SQIVND (reference sequence). Trimming stripped 3 bases from V and 0 bases from J, with 9 bases between.

The chain joins TRBV28 to TRBJ2-7, with 7 bases matching TRBD1. The CDR3 spans 13 residues. V shed 3 bases, J shed 3 bases, and the junction held 2 bases outside the gene matches. Germline V gives CDR1 MDHEN, CDR2 SYDVKM. The CDR3: CASSFRDSYEQYF. The CDR3 DNA is TGTGCCAGCAGTTTCCGGGACAGCTACGAGCAGTACTTC.

The chain links TRBV4-1 to TRBJ2-6; D is unclear. CDR1 is MGHRA, CDR2 YSYEKL, per germline. V lost 6 bases to trimming and J lost 0 bases, with 12 bases between them. This CDR3 contains 16 residues. DNA for the CDR3: TGCGCCAGCAGTTCCGTCCCCTCCTCTGGGGCCAACGTCCTGACTTTC. It specifies CASSSVPSSGANVLTF.

The genes are TRBV28 and TRBJ2-3; the D is unclear. Germline V gene data show CDR1 as MDHEN and CDR2 as SYDVKM. The CDR3 contains 14 residues. Trimming cost V 3 bases and J 5 bases, with 12 bases left between them. The CDR3 spells CASSFIPDLDTQYF. For the CDR3, the DNA is TGTGCCAGCAGTTTTATTCCGGATCTAGATACGCAGTATTTT.

The chain recombines TRBV28 with TRBJ1-1; tentative D call: TRBD1 (5 bases). The CDR3 covers 11 residues. The V end lost 10 bases, the J end lost 1 base, and 7 bases lay between the germline ends. Germline CDR1 and CDR2: MDHEN and SYDVKM. The CDR3 here is CATTGNTEAFF. Written as DNA, the CDR3 is TGTGCCACCACAGGGAACACTGAAGCTTTCTTT.